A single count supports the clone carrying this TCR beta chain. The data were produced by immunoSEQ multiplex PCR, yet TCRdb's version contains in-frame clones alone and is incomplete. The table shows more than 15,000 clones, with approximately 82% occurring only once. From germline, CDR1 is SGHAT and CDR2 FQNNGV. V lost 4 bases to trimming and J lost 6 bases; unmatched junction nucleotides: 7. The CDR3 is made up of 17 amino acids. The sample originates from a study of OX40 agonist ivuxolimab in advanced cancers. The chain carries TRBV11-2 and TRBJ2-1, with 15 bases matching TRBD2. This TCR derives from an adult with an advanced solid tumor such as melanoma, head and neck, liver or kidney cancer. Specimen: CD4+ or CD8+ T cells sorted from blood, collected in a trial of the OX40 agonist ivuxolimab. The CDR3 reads CASSSRTSGRALNEQFF. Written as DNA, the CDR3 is TGTGCCAGCAGCTCGCGGACTAGCGGGAGGGCCCTCAATGAGCAGTTCTTC.